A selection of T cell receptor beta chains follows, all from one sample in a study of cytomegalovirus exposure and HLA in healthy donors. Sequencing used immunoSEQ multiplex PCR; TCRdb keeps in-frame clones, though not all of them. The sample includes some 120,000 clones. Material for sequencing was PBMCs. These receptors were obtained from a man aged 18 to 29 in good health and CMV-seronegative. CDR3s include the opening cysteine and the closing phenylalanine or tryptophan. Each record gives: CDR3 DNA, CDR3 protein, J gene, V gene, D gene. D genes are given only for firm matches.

DNA: TGTGCCAGCAGTTTTCGGGGAGGAACCTACGAGCAGTACTTC; CDR3: CASSFRGGTYEQYF; J: TRBJ2-7; V: TRBV28; D: -
DNA: TGTGCCACCAGCAGGGGCGACAGGGAGGTTGGGACTGAAGCTTTCTTT; CDR3: CATSRGDREVGTEAFF; J: TRBJ1-1; V: TRBV15; D: TRBD1
DNA: TGTGCCAGCAGCTTCGACGGAGATTCCTACGAGCAGTACTTC; CDR3: CASSFDGDSYEQYF; J: TRBJ2-7; V: TRBV11-1; D: -
DNA: TGTGCCAGCAGGAACGGGATGATTCTCGGAAACACCATATATTTT; CDR3: CASRNGMILGNTIYF; J: TRBJ1-3; V: TRBV5-8; D: -
DNA: TGTGCCAGCAGTGATACAGGGGCAACTGAAGCTTTCTTT; CDR3: CASSDTGATEAFF; J: TRBJ1-1; V: TRBV6-1; D: TRBD1
DNA: TGCGCCAGCAGCTTTAGCGGAAGCTCCTACAATGAGCAGTTCTTC; CDR3: CASSFSGSSYNEQFF; J: TRBJ2-1; V: TRBV5-1; D: -
DNA: TGTGCCAGCAGCGTAGCTGATAAGAGCTCCTACAATGAGCAGTTCTTC; CDR3: CASSVADKSSYNEQFF; J: TRBJ2-1; V: TRBV9; D: -
DNA: TGTGCCACCAGCTTTGCAGGGGGGAACACTGAAGCTTTCTTT; CDR3: CATSFAGGNTEAFF; J: TRBJ1-1; V: TRBV15; D: TRBD1
DNA: TGTGCCAGCAGCGTAGCTGGACTGACTAGCACAGATACGCAGTATTTT; CDR3: CASSVAGLTSTDTQYF; J: TRBJ2-3; V: TRBV9; D: -
DNA: TGTGCCATCGGCCGAGAAGCGGGGGGCTACACCTTC; CDR3: CAIGREAGGYTF; J: TRBJ1-2; V: TRBV10-3; D: -
DNA: TGTGCCAGCACCCTGGAGGGGGCGAGGTATGGCTACACCTTC; CDR3: CASTLEGARYGYTF; J: TRBJ1-2; V: TRBV2; D: TRBD1
DNA: TGTGCCAGCAGCGGTCCAATCCTAGCAGTAACTATCACCGGGGAGCTGTTTTTT; CDR3: CASSGPILAVTITGELFF; J: TRBJ2-2; V: TRBV2; D: -
DNA: TGCGCCAGCAGCTTGGCCCCCCGGGGAGCGGGGGGAGATGAGCAGTTCTTC; CDR3: CASSLAPRGAGGDEQFF; J: TRBJ2-1; V: TRBV5-1; D: TRBD2
DNA: TGTGCCAGCAGCTTAGTGTCTGGCAGGGAAAACATTCAGTACTTC; CDR3: CASSLVSGRENIQYF; J: TRBJ2-4; V: TRBV7-9; D: -
DNA: TGTGCCAGCAGCTTGAACGTCGGCGGGGGTGGCTACACCTTC; CDR3: CASSLNVGGGGYTF; J: TRBJ1-2; V: TRBV7-3; D: -
DNA: TGTGCCAGCAGTGAATCGGGACAGGGGAGTTATAGCAATCAGCCCCAGCATTTT; CDR3: CASSESGQGSYSNQPQHF; J: TRBJ1-5; V: TRBV2; D: TRBD1
DNA: TGTGCCAGTCGACAGGGGGTGATGGCAGAGACCCAGTACTTC; CDR3: CASRQGVMAETQYF; J: TRBJ2-5; V: TRBV19; D: TRBD1
DNA: TGTGCCAGCAGGACCTCCCGGGGGGCAGGCTATGGCTACACCTTC; CDR3: CASRTSRGAGYGYTF; J: TRBJ1-2; V: TRBV2; D: -
DNA: TGTGCCAGCAGTGACAGTAACTATGGCTACACCTTC; CDR3: CASSDSNYGYTF; J: TRBJ1-2; V: TRBV28; D: -
DNA: TGTGCCAGCAGCTTAGGTGACAGGGACCGCACTGAAGCTTTCTTT; CDR3: CASSLGDRDRTEAFF; J: TRBJ1-1; V: TRBV7-2; D: TRBD1
DNA: TGTGCCAGCAGCCTGGAGGGGGGGGTAAACTATGGCTACACCTTC; CDR3: CASSLEGGVNYGYTF; J: TRBJ1-2; V: TRBV5-4; D: -
DNA: TGTGCCAGTAGCTCCTTTGACAGGGTGGAGACCCAGTACTTC; CDR3: CASSSFDRVETQYF; J: TRBJ2-5; V: TRBV19; D: TRBD1
DNA: TGTGCCAGCAGCTCAGAACAAGAGACCCAGTACTTC; CDR3: CASSSEQETQYF; J: TRBJ2-5; V: TRBV21-1; D: -
DNA: TGTGCCAGCAGTTACGGGGGGGTGAACACTGAAGCTTTCTTT; CDR3: CASSYGGVNTEAFF; J: TRBJ1-1; V: TRBV6-5; D: -
DNA: TGTGCCAGCAGCGGCCGGGACAGGGGAAACACCATATATTTT; CDR3: CASSGRDRGNTIYF; J: TRBJ1-3; V: TRBV9; D: TRBD1
DNA: TGCGCCAGCAGCCGCGGGCTAGGCCCAGATACGCAGTATTTT; CDR3: CASSRGLGPDTQYF; J: TRBJ2-3; V: TRBV4-1; D: -
DNA: TGTGCCAGCAGTTTCCTTCAAGCGGGAGTGGACAATGAGCAGTTCTTC; CDR3: CASSFLQAGVDNEQFF; J: TRBJ2-1; V: TRBV27; D: TRBD2
DNA: TGTGCCAGCAGCCCCGGGGATACGCAGTATTTT; CDR3: CASSPGDTQYF; J: TRBJ2-3; V: TRBV9; D: -
DNA: TGCAGCGTTGCTACAGGATACGAGCAGTACTTC; CDR3: CSVATGYEQYF; J: TRBJ2-7; V: TRBV29-1; D: -